These 4 T cell receptor beta chains originate from one sample sequenced in a study of blood T cell repertoires in COVID-19. The data were produced by immunoSEQ multiplex PCR, yet TCRdb's version contains in-frame clones alone and is incomplete. The sample has about 130,000 clones, 70% to 90% seen once; the top ten hold around a tenth. The sequenced material came from peripheral blood. The source of these receptors is a man in his forties or fifties with acute or convalescent COVID-19.

The chain links TRBV6-4 to TRBJ2-1; 12 bases are shared with TRBD2. V lost 5 bases, J lost 7 bases, and 9 bases stayed unmatched. The CDR3 has 16 residues. The germline CDR1 and CDR2 sequences are MRHNA and SNTAGT. DNA of the CDR3: TGTGCCAGCAGTATATGGACTAGCGGGGCGTCGAATGAGCAGTTCTTC. This gives the protein CASSIWTSGASNEQFF.

The chain recombines TRBV14 with TRBJ1-6, with 8 positions matching TRBD1. Trimming removed 6 bases from V and 9 bases from J; junction bases left unmatched: 10. Per the germline V gene, CDR1 is SGHDN and CDR2 is FVKESK. The CDR3 has 15 amino acids. CDR3 DNA: TGTGCCAGCAGTTCTTACCGGGACAGGCGTTCACCCCTCCACTTT. This sequence encodes CASSSYRDRRSPLHF. Full variable domain (remainder filled in from reference TRBV14 and TRBJ1-6): EAGVTQFPSHSVIEKGQTVTLRCDPISGHDNLYWYRRVMGKEIKFLLHFVKESKQDESGMPNNRFLAERTGGTYSTLKVQPAELEDSGVYFCASSSYRDRRSPLHFGNGTRLTVT.

The sample holds one count of this clone. The genes are TRBV6-5 and TRBJ1-1, with D maybe TRBD1 (6 bases). Germline V lookup: CDR1 MNHEY, CDR2 SVGAGI. The V gene lost 2 bases and the J gene lost 9 bases, with 19 bases spanning the gap. CDR3 length equals 15 residues. The CDR3 region is CASSYGLLGGGKAFF. CDR3 nucleotides: TGTGCCAGCAGTTACGGGTTGTTGGGAGGGGGAAAAGCTTTCTTT.

There are a few counts of this clone. The rearrangement links TRBV28 to TRBJ2-4; 8 bases agree with TRBD2. Germline CDR1 and CDR2: MDHEN and SYDVKM. V shed 2 bases and J 3 bases; nucleotides not matched to a gene: 3. CDR3 length: 15 residues. CDR3 in amino acids: CASSLVAGIKNIQYF. CDR3 DNA sequence: TGTGCCAGCAGTTTAGTAGCGGGAATCAAAAACATTCAGTACTTC.